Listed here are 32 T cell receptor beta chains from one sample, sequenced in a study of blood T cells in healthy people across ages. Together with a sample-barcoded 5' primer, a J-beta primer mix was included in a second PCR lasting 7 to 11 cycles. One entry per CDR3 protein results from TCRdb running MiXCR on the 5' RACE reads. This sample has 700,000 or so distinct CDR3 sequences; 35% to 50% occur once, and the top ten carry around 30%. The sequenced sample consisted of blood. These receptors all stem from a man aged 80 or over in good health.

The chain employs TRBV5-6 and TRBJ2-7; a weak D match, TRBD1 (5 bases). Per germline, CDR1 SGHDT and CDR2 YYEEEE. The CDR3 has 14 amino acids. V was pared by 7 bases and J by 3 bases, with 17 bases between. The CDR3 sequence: CASQGRGTHYEQYF. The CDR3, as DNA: TGTGCCAGCCAGGGTAGGGGTACCCACTACGAGCAGTACTTC.

The CDR3 loop is CASTQGQVRGELFF. CDR3 bases: TGCGCCAGCACCCAAGGCCAGGTGCGCGGGGAGCTGTTTTTT. The J gene is TRBJ2-2, the V gene TRBV5-1; D is uncertain. The CDR3 runs 14 residues. V was trimmed by 6 bases and J by 7 bases, leaving 16 bases between them. Germline values: CDR1 SGHRS, CDR2 YFSETQ.

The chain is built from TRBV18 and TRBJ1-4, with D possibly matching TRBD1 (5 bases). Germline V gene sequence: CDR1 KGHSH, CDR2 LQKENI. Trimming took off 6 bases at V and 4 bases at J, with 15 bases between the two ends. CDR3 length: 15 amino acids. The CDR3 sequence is CASSQSRQNNEKLFF. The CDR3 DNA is TGTGCCAGCTCCCAATCGAGACAGAATAATGAAAAACTGTTTTTT.

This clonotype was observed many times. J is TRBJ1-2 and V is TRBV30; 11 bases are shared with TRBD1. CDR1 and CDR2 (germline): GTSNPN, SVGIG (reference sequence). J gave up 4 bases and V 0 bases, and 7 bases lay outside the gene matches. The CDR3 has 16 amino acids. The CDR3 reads CAWSVSRTGGSYGYTF. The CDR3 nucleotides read TGTGCCTGGAGTGTATCCCGGACAGGGGGCAGCTATGGCTACACCTTC.

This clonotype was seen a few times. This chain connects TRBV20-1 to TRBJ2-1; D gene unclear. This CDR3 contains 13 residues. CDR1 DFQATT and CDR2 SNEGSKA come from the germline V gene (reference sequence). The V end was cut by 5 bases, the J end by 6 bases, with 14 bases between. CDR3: CSAHRALPNEQFF. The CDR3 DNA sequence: TGCAGTGCTCACCGGGCCCTGCCCAATGAGCAGTTCTTC.

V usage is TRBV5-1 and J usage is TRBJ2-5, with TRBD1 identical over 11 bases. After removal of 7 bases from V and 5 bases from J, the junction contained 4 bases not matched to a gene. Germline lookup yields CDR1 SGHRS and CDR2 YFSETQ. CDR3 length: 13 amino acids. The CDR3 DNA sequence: TGCGCCAGCTGGACAGGGGGCGGGGAGACCCAGTACTTC. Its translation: CASWTGGGETQYF.

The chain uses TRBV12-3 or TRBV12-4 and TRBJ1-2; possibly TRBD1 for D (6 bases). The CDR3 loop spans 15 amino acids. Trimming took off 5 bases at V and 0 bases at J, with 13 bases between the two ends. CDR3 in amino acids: CASSLGRGANYGYTF. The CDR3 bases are TGTGCCAGCAGTCTAGGCAGGGGAGCTAACTATGGCTACACCTTC.

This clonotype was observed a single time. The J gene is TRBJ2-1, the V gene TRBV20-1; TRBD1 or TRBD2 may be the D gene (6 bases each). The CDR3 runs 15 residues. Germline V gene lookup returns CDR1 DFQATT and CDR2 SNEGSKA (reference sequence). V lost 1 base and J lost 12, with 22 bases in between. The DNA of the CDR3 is TGCAGTGCTAGAGCCCCCGGGGGCCCTTTGAAGGGGCAGTTCTTC. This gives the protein CSARAPGGPLKGQFF.

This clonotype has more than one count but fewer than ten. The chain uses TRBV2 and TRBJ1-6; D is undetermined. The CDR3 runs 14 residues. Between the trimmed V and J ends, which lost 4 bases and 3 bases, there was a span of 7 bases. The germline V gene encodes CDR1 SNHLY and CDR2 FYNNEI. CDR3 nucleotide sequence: TGTGCCAGCAGTGTGGTCGGCTATAATTCACCCCTCCACTTT. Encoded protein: CASSVVGYNSPLHF.

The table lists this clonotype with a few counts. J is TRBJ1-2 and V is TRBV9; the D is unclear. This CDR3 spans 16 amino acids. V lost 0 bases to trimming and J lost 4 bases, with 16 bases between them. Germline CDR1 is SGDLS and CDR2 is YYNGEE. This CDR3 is CASSVGGALGTYGYTF. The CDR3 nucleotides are TGTGCCAGCAGCGTAGGGGGAGCCCTTGGTACCTATGGCTACACCTTC.

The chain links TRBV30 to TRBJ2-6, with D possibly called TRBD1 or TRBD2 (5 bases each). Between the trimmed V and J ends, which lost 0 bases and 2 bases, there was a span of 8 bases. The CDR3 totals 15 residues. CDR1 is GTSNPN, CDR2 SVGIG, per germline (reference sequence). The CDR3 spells CAWSVRGAGANVLTF. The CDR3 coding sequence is TGTGCCTGGAGTGTACGGGGCGCTGGGGCCAACGTCCTGACTTTC.

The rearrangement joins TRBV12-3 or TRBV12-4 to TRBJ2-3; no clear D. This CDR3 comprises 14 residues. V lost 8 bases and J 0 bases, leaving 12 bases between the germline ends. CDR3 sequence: CASRPSPSTDTQYF. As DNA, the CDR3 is TGTGCCAGCCGCCCCTCCCCTAGCACAGATACGCAGTATTTT.

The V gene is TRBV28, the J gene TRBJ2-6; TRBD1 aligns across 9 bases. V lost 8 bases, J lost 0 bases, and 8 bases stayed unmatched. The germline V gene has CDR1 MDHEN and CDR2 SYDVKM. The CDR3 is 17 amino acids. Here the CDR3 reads CASFSGTGTSGANVLTF. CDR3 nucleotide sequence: TGTGCCAGCTTCTCCGGGACAGGGACCTCTGGGGCCAACGTCCTGACTTTC.

The CDR3, as DNA: TGTGCCAGCAGTTCCTCAGGGGGCTTCTACAATGAGCAGTTCTTC. It specifies CASSSSGGFYNEQFF. This chain connects TRBV27 to TRBJ2-1; 8 bases are shared with TRBD1. CDR1 MNHEY and CDR2 SMNVEV come from the germline V gene (reference sequence). V dropped 4 bases and J dropped 3; count of bases not matched to a gene: 5. The CDR3 loop spans 15 amino acids.

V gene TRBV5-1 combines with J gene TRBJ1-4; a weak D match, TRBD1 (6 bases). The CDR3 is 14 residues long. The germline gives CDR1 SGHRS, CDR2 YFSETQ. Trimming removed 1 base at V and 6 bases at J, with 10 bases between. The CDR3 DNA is TGCGCCAGCAGCTTGAGCAGGGGCGATGAAAAACTGTTTTTT. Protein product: CASSLSRGDEKLFF.

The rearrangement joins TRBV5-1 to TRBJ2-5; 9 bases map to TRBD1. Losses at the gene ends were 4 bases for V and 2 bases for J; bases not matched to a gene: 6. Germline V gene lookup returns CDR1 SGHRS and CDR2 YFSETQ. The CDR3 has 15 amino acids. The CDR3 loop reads CASSPRTGDQETQYF. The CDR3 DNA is TGCGCCAGCAGCCCCCGGACAGGGGATCAAGAGACCCAGTACTTC.

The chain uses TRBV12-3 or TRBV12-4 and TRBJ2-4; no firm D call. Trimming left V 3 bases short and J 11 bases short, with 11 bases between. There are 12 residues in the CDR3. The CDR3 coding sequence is TGTGCCAGCAGTTTGCAATTAGGATTTCAGTACTTC. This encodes CASSLQLGFQYF.

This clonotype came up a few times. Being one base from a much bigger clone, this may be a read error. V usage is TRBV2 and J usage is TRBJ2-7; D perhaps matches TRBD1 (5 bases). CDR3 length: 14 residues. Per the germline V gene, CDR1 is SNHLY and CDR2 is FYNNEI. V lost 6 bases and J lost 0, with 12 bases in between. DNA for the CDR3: TGTGCCAGCAGAGACAGTGACCTCTCCTACGAGCAGTACTTC. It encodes CASRDSDLSYEQYF. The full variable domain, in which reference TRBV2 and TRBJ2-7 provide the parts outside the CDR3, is EPEVTQTPSHQVTQMGQEVILRCVPISNHLYFYWYRQILGQKVEFLVSFYNNEISEKSEIFDDQFSVERPDGSNFTLKIRSTKLEDSAMYFCASRDSDLSYEQYFGPGTRLTVT.

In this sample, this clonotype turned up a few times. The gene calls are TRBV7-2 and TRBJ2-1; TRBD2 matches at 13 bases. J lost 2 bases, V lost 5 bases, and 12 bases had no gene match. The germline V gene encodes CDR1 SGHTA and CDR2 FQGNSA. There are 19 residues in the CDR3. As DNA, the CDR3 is TGTGCCAGCAGCCGGAGGACTAGCGGGAGTTGGTCCCCCTACAATGAGCAGTTCTTC. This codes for CASSRRTSGSWSPYNEQFF.

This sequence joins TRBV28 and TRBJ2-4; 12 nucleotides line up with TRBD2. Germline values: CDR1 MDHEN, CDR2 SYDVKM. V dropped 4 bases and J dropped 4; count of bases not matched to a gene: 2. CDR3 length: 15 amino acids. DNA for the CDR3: TGTGCCAGCAGTTCTAGCGGGGGGGGAAAAAACATTCAGTACTTC. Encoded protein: CASSSSGGGKNIQYF.

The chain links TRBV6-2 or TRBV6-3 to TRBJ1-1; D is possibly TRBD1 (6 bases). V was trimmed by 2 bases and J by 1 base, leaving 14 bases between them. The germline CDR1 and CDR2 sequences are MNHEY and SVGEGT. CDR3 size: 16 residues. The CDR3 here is CASSYPAGVGNTEAFF. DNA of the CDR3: TGTGCCAGCAGTTACCCGGCAGGGGTAGGGAACACTGAAGCTTTCTTT.

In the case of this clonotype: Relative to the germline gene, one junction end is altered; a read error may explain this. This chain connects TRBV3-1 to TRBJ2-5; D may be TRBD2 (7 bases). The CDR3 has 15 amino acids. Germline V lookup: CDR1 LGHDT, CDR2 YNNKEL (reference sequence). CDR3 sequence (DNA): TGTGCCAGCAGCCGAAAGGGGGGGGCACAAGGGACCCAGTACTTC. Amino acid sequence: CASSRKGGAQGTQYF.

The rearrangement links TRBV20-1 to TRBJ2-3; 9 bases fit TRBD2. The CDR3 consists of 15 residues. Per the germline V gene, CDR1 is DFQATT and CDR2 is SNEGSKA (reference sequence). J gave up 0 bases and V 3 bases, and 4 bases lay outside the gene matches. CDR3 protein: CSARNLAGSTDTQYF. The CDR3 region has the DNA TGCAGTGCTAGGAATCTAGCGGGGAGCACAGATACGCAGTATTTT.

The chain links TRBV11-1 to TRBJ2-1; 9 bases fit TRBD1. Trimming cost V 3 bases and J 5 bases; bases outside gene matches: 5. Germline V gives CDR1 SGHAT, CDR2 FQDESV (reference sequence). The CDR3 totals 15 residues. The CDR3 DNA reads TGTGCCAGCAGCTTTCCGGGACAGGGACACAATGAGCAGTTCTTC. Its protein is CASSFPGQGHNEQFF.

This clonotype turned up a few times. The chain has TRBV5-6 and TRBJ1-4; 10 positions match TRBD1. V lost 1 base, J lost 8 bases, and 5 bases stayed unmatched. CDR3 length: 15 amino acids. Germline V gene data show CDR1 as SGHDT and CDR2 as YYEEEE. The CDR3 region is CASSLPTGGHEKLFF. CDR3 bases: TGTGCCAGCAGCTTGCCGACAGGGGGCCACGAAAAACTGTTTTTT.

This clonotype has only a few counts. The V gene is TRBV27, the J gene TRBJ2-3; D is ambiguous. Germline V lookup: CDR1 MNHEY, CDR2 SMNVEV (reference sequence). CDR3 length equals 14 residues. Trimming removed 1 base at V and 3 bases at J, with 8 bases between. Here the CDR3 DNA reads TGTGCCAGCAGTTTATACTTTCAGACAGATACGCAGTATTTT. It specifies CASSLYFQTDTQYF.

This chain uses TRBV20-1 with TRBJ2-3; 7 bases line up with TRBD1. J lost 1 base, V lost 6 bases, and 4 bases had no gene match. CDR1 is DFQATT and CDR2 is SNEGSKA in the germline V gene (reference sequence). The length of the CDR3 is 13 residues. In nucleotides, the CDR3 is TGCAGTGCCCTAGACAGGGGCACAGATACGCAGTATTTT. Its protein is CSALDRGTDTQYF.

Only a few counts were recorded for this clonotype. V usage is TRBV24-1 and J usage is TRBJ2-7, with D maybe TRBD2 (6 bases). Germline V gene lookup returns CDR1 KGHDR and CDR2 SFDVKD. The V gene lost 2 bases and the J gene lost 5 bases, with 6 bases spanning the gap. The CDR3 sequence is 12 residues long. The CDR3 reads CATSDWGDEQYF. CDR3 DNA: TGTGCCACCAGTGATTGGGGGGACGAGCAGTACTTC.

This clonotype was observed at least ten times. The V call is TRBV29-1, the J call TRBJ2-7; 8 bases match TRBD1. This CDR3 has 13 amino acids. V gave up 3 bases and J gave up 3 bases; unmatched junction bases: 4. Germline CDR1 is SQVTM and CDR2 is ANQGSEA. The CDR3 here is CSVELGQGYEQYF. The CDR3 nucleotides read TGCAGCGTTGAGCTTGGACAGGGCTACGAGCAGTACTTC.

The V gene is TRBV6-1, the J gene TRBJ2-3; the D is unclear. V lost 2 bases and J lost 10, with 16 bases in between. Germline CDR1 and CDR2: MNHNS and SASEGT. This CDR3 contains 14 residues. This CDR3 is CASSESLGRASQYF. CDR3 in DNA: TGTGCCAGCAGTGAATCTTTGGGAAGGGCGTCGCAGTATTTT.

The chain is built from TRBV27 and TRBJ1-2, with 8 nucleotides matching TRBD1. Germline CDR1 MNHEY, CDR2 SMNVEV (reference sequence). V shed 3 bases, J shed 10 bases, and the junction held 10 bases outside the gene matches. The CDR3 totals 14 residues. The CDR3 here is CASSFTGQGDVYTF. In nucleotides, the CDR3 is TGTGCCAGCAGTTTTACCGGACAGGGAGATGTCTACACCTTC.

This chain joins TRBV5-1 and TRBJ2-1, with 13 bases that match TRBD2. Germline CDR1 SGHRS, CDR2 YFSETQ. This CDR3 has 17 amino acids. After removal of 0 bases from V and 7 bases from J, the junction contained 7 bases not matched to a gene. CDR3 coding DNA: TGCGCCAGCAGCTTGGTTCCACTAGCGGGGGGGCCAAATGAGCAGTTCTTC. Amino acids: CASSLVPLAGGPNEQFF.